This TCR beta chain is from a study of blood T cells in healthy people across ages. As to this clonotype: Its cognate antigen is unknown.

Then a second PCR, running roughly 7 to 11 cycles, was carried out with a sample-barcoded 5' primer and a J-beta primer mix. TCRdb redid the calling of the 5' RACE reads with MiXCR, one entry per CDR3 protein. Of 700,000 or so distinct CDR3 sequences in the sample, around a fifth were seen once. Overall study findings and caveats: Estimates based on one million T cells were treated as lower bounds.

The germline gives CDR1 MDHEN, CDR2 SYDVKM. The CDR3 totals 13 residues. Trimming shortened V by 9 bases and J by 9 bases, and 18 bases separated the two germline ends. The TCR sequence derives from a man between 65 and 85 years old in good health. Sequencing input: blood. The V and J genes are TRBV28 and TRBJ2-4, with D maybe TRBD2 (7 bases). The CDR3, as DNA: TGTGCCAGTACTACGCGGGGGCACGCCATTCAGTACTTC. As protein: CASTTRGHAIQYF.